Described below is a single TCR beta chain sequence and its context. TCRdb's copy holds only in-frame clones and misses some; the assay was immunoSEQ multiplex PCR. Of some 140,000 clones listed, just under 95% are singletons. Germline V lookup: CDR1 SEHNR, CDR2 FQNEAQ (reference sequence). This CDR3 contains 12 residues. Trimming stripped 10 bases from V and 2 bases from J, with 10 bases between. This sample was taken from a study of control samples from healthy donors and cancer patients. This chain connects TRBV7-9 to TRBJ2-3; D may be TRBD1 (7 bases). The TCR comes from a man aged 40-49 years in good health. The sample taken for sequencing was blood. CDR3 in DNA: TGTGCCACAGGGGGGAACACAGATACGCAGTATTTT. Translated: CATGGNTDTQYF.